This T cell receptor (beta chain) appears in the sequencing data of a study of cytomegalovirus exposure and HLA in healthy donors. Trimming at V came to 4 bases and at J to 6 bases, leaving 8 bases not matched to a gene. This CDR3 is 16 amino acids long. Germline V lookup: CDR1 SGHRS, CDR2 YFSETQ. Primers included in the PCR were 60 Vbeta and 13 Jbeta primers. The assay was immunoSEQ multiplex PCR, and TCRdb's table has in-frame clones only and misses some. This sample has 150,000 or so clones, with roughly 79% found just once. This receptor was identified in a woman aged 35 to 49 in good health and CMV-seropositive. The sequencing input was PBMCs. This chain joins TRBV5-1 and TRBJ2-1, with 12 bases aligning to TRBD2. In DNA form, the CDR3 reads TGCGCCAGCAGCAGGGGTGGGACTAGCGGGCGCAATGAGCAGTTCTTC. It encodes CASSRGGTSGRNEQFF. Variable domain in full (rest from reference TRBV5-1 and TRBJ2-1): KAGVTQTPRYLIKTRGQQVTLSCSPISGHRSVSWYQQTPGQGLQFLFEYFSETQRNKGNFPGRFSGRQFSNSRSEMNVSTLELGDSALYLCASSRGGTSGRNEQFFGPGTRLTVL.